The subject of this entry is one T cell receptor (beta chain). These data originate in a study of blood T cell repertoires in COVID-19. The data were produced by immunoSEQ multiplex PCR, yet TCRdb's version contains in-frame clones alone and is incomplete. Of hundreds of thousands of clones in the sample, more than 75% were seen once. The receptor was isolated from a man in his forties in a cohort exposed to, infected with or recovered from COVID-19 (not recorded which). The specimen sequenced was PBMCs or T cells enriched from blood (not recorded which).

CDR3 coding DNA: TGTGCCAGCAGTTCTACGCCCACCGGGGATCAGCCCCAGCATTTT. Its translation: CASSSTPTGDQPQHF. The chain combines TRBV27 with TRBJ1-5; D gene unclear. The CDR3 contains 15 residues. V was cut by 4 bases and J by 5 bases, with 15 bases left in between. From germline, CDR1 is MNHEY and CDR2 SMNVEV (reference sequence).